The 6 T cell receptor beta chains listed next were all sequenced from one sample in a study of T-cell reconstitution after alpha-beta-depleted transplantation in children. Preparation of the TCRbeta library used unique molecular identifiers. TCRdb re-called the PCR reads through MiXCR, storing one row per CDR3 protein. The sample lists 200,000 to 250,000 distinct CDR3 sequences, under 9.5% occurring once. The sequencing used PBMCs from the stem cell graft donor, collected from the stem cell graft. All receptors come from a human donor who donated a stem cell graft to a child with acute lymphoblastic leukemia.

This clonotype was seen only a few times. This chain links TRBV11-2 with TRBJ1-1, with D possibly TRBD1 on 6 matching bases. The CDR3 loop spans 15 amino acids. The V gene lost 6 bases and the J gene lost 3 bases, with 17 bases spanning the gap. CDR1 and CDR2 (germline): SGHAT, FQNNGV. In DNA, the CDR3 is TGTGCCAGCAGTTCAGGTCAGGGGAGGGACACTGAAGCTTTCTTT. It codes for CASSSGQGRDTEAFF.

In its sample, this clonotype was seen many times. This chain links TRBV20-1 with TRBJ2-5; D call uncertain. Germline V gives CDR1 DFQATT, CDR2 SNEGSKA (reference sequence). Trimming took 0 bases from V and 4 from J, leaving 3 bases between them. CDR3 size: 11 residues. The CDR3 nucleotides read TGCAGTGCTAGAGATATAGAGACCCAGTACTTC. It specifies CSARDIETQYF.

This clonotype was seen repeatedly, ten times or more. The V call is TRBV20-1, the J call TRBJ1-2; possibly TRBD1 for D (5 bases). This CDR3 is built from 15 residues. Germline V gene sequence: CDR1 DFQATT, CDR2 SNEGSKA (reference sequence). The V gene lost 2 bases and the J gene lost 1 base, with 14 bases spanning the gap. CDR3 region: CSARQGTPLNYGYTF. Written as DNA, the CDR3 is TGCAGTGCTAGACAGGGAACCCCGCTTAACTATGGCTACACCTTC.

This clonotype was seen many times. The chain's CDR3 is CASILAGGAAKDEKLFF. The CDR3 bases are TGTGCCAGCATCCTGGCAGGGGGCGCGGCAAAGGATGAAAAACTGTTTTTT. The V gene is TRBV12-3 or TRBV12-4, the J gene TRBJ1-4, with 8 bases that match TRBD1. With V trimmed by 7 bases and J by 6 bases, 16 bases remained unmatched. The CDR3 runs 17 residues.

This clonotype was seen more than once but under ten times. The CDR3 DNA follows: TGCGCCAGCAGCTACACCGCGGGACAGAGAGGCTCAAACCTCCACTTT. Translation: CASSYTAGQRGSNLHF. The J gene is TRBJ1-6, the V gene TRBV5-1; 7 positions match TRBD1. Per germline, CDR1 SGHRS and CDR2 YFSETQ. V shed 3 bases, J shed 15 bases, and the junction held 18 bases outside the gene matches. The CDR3 contains 16 residues.

J is TRBJ1-6 and V is TRBV5-1, with 7 bases identical to TRBD1. This CDR3 has 15 amino acids. CDR1 is SGHRS and CDR2 is YFSETQ in the germline V gene. Trimming removed 4 bases from V and 7 bases from J; junction bases left unmatched: 8. In DNA form, the CDR3 reads TGCGCCAGCAGCCCCCAGGGGGTCCTGAATTCACCCCTCCACTTT. Translation: CASSPQGVLNSPLHF.